The clone carrying this TCR beta chain was picked up many times. What it binds is not known. TCRdb re-called the RACE reads with MiXCR, one entry per CDR3 protein. In the table there are more than 150,000 distinct CDR3 sequences, more than 12% of which are singletons. The record originates from a study of human T cells and chemical hapten exposure. About the research overall: Enrolled patients were predominantly female and had alopecia areata, totalis or universalis. Study results and limitations: DPC sensitization produced no change in TCRs with frequency above 1 in 1000.

Time point described: patch test 1, 2 weeks after DPC sensitization. Treatment of the sample: therapeutic diphenylcyclopropenone sensitization with weekly scalp DPC. People who gave samples had alopecia, were 18 to 70 years old, and were suitable for DPC. Whole blood that had not been fractionated was the source of extracted total RNA. The TCR comes from a woman aged 25 to 45 with alopecia areata. Some clones in this sample may be carry-over from other donors' samples. The source material was whole blood, sampled in connection with sensitization to the hapten diphenylcyclopropenone (DPC).

The CDR3 sequence is CASSYHRLGQETQYF. In nucleotides, the CDR3 is TGTGCCAGCAGTTACCATCGCCTAGGACAAGAGACCCAGTACTTC. The chain has TRBV6-2 or TRBV6-3 and TRBJ2-5; D is uncertain. This CDR3 contains 15 residues. The germline V gene has CDR1 MNHEY and CDR2 SVGEGT. V was trimmed by 2 bases and J by 2 bases, leaving 12 bases between them.